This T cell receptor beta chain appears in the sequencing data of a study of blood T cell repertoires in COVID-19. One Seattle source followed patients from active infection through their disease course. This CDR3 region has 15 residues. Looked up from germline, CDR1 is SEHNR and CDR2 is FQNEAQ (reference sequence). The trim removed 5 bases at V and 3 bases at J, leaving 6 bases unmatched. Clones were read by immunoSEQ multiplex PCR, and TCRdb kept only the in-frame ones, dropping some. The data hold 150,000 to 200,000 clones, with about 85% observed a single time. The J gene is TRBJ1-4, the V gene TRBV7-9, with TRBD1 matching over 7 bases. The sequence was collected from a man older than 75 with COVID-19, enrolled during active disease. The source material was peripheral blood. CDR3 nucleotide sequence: TGTGCCAGCAGCACAACAGGGGATCCTAATGAAAAACTGTTTTTT. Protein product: CASSTTGDPNEKLFF.